A single sample gave rise to the 24 T cell receptor beta chains below, sequenced in a study of blood T cell repertoires in COVID-19. Profiled with immunoSEQ multiplex PCR; TCRdb holds only in-frame clones, not every one. Of a few hundred thousand clones in the sample, about four fifths were seen once. Material: peripheral blood. The receptor set was obtained from a woman at least 80 years old with acute or convalescent COVID-19.

V usage is TRBV11-3 and J usage is TRBJ2-2, with 11 positions matching TRBD1. CDR1 and CDR2 (germline): SGHNT, YENEEA. V lost 3 bases and J lost 3; bases outside the gene matches: 0. CDR3 length: 15 residues. The CDR3 DNA is TGTGCCAGCAGCTTGGGACAGGGGGACACCGGGGAGCTGTTTTTT. This translates into CASSLGQGDTGELFF.

This chain connects TRBV5-6 to TRBJ2-1; tentative D call: TRBD2 (6 bases). The CDR3 is 15 residues long. The germline gives CDR1 SGHDT, CDR2 YYEEEE. Trimming took off 3 bases at V and 5 bases at J, with 15 bases between the two ends. CDR3 sequence reads: CASSSSRGSNNEQFF. CDR3 in DNA: TGTGCCAGCAGCTCTAGCCGGGGGTCGAACAATGAGCAGTTCTTC.

This clone was seen a few times. The chain joins TRBV19 to TRBJ2-7; tentatively, D is TRBD2 (5 bases). The CDR3 loop spans 14 amino acids. The V gene lost 1 base and the J gene lost 2 bases, with 9 bases spanning the gap. Germline V gene sequence: CDR1 LNHDA, CDR2 SQIVND (reference sequence). The DNA of the CDR3 is TGTGCCAGTAGTATAGGGACGGGAACCTACGAGCAGTACTTC. Translating it yields CASSIGTGTYEQYF.

The count of this clone is one. The CDR3 loop is CSAGGGAYTEAFF. The DNA for the CDR3 is TGCAGCGCCGGTGGGGGCGCGTACACTGAAGCTTTCTTT. This chain uses TRBV29-1 with TRBJ1-1; possibly TRBD1 for D (6 bases). The CDR3 has 13 residues. V was shortened by 7 bases and J by 3 bases, with 15 bases between the two germline ends. From germline, CDR1 is SQVTM and CDR2 ANQGSEA.

This clone was found once. This sequence joins TRBV5-1 and TRBJ2-7; 9 bases match TRBD1. The V gene's germline CDR1 is SGHRS and CDR2 YFSETQ. This CDR3 is built from 14 residues. The ends lost 5 bases at V and 4 bases at J; junction bases unmatched: 7. CDR3 loop: CASSWTGDWYEQYF. CDR3 nucleotides: TGCGCCAGCAGTTGGACAGGGGATTGGTACGAGCAGTACTTC. Looking up the rest from reference TRBV5-1 and TRBJ2-7 gives the full variable domain: KAGVTQTPRYLIKTRGQQVTLSCSPISGHRSVSWYQQTPGQGLQFLFEYFSETQRNKGNFPGRFSGRQFSNSRSEMNVSTLELGDSALYLCASSWTGDWYEQYFGPGTRLTVT.

This clone was found once. V is TRBV5-1 and J is TRBJ1-5; TRBD1 is a possible D gene (5 bases). This CDR3 comprises 15 residues. From germline, CDR1 is SGHRS and CDR2 YFSETQ. Trimming stripped 2 bases from V and 1 base from J, with 10 bases between. CDR3 bases: TGCGCCAGCAGCTTCGGAGGGGCCAGCAATCAGCCCCAGCATTTT. Residues: CASSFGGASNQPQHF.

The genes are TRBV7-3 and TRBJ2-1; 13 bases map to TRBD2. CDR3 size: 16 residues. V gave up 5 bases and J gave up 5 bases; unmatched junction bases: 6. The germline V gene encodes CDR1 SGHTA and CDR2 FQGTGA. The CDR3 here is CASSVAGTSGDNEQFF. The CDR3 DNA is TGTGCCAGCAGCGTCGCCGGGACTAGCGGGGACAATGAGCAGTTCTTC.

The chain's CDR3 is CSVVQYYEQYF. The CDR3 coding sequence is TGCAGCGTTGTCCAGTACTACGAGCAGTACTTC. The chain carries TRBV29-1 and TRBJ2-7, with D unclear. The CDR3 has 11 residues. The V gene lost 4 bases and the J gene lost 3 bases, with 7 bases spanning the gap. Germline values: CDR1 SQVTM, CDR2 ANQGSEA.

This chain connects TRBV6-5 to TRBJ1-2; no clear D. Trimming left V 8 bases short and J 4 bases short, with 20 bases between. Germline-derived CDR1 and CDR2 are MNHEY and SVGAGI. This CDR3 is 15 amino acids long. The CDR3 DNA reads TGTGCCAGCTACCCCGGCGGGTTCTTCGGCTATGGCTACACCTTC. Protein product: CASYPGGFFGYGYTF.

The chain joins TRBV7-3 to TRBJ2-5; 11 bases align to TRBD1. Germline assignment: CDR1 SGHTA and CDR2 FQGTGA. Trimming cost V 5 bases and J 1 base; bases outside gene matches: 3. There are 15 residues in the CDR3. CDR3 protein: CASSLGTGGQETQYF. In DNA form, the CDR3 reads TGTGCCAGCAGCCTAGGGACAGGGGGCCAAGAGACCCAGTACTTC.

The gene calls are TRBV10-3 and TRBJ2-1; 11 bases match TRBD2. This CDR3 is built from 18 residues. The V gene end was trimmed by 5 bases and the J gene end by 0 bases; junction bases not matched to a gene: 9. Germline loops: CDR1 ENHRY, CDR2 SYGVKD. Here the CDR3 reads CAISPASGGQSSYNEQFF. In DNA, the CDR3 is TGTGCCATCAGTCCGGCTAGCGGGGGGCAGAGCTCCTACAATGAGCAGTTCTTC.

This chain uses TRBV27 with TRBJ1-1, with 9 bases identical to TRBD1. Germline loops: CDR1 MNHEY, CDR2 SMNVEV (reference sequence). Losses at the gene ends were 5 bases for V and 4 bases for J; bases not matched to a gene: 5. This CDR3 has 14 residues. The CDR3 coding sequence is TGTGCCAGCAGTATCCGGGACAGGGCCACTGAAGCTTTCTTT. It codes for CASSIRDRATEAFF.

The CDR3 loop reads CATSGSDYLPQAFF. As DNA, the CDR3 is TGTGCCACCAGTGGCTCCGATTACTTACCTCAAGCTTTCTTT. The chain has TRBV24-1 and TRBJ1-1; D remains unclear. The CDR3 length is 14 residues. Per the germline V gene, CDR1 is KGHDR and CDR2 is SFDVKD. Trimming removed 5 bases from V and 9 bases from J, with 18 bases in between.

This clone was recorded a few times. This chain links TRBV7-9 with TRBJ2-7; D possibly corresponds to TRBD2 (7 bases). V was pared by 8 bases and J by 6 bases, with 14 bases between. This CDR3 contains 12 residues. Germline loops: CDR1 SEHNR, CDR2 FQNEAQ (reference sequence). DNA of the CDR3: TGTGCCAGCTCACGGGGGGCCGGCGAGCAGTACTTC. Translating gives CASSRGAGEQYF.

The chain joins TRBV11-2 to TRBJ1-2, with D maybe TRBD1 (5 bases). Germline V CDR1 and CDR2: SGHAT, FQNNGV. The V end was cut by 5 bases, the J end by 6 bases, with 10 bases between. The CDR3 sequence is 12 residues long. The CDR3 coding sequence is TGTGCCAGCAGCGCGGGGCTGGATGGCTACACCTTC. The encoded protein is CASSAGLDGYTF.

The chain carries TRBV7-2 and TRBJ1-3; maybe TRBD1 (6 bases). This CDR3 region has 15 residues. The germline V and J ends were trimmed by 2 bases and 7 bases, with 15 bases remaining between them. Per germline, CDR1 SGHTA and CDR2 FQGNSA. The DNA of the CDR3 is TGTGCCAGCAGCTTAAACCCGCCAGGGGAGAACACCATATATTTT. This translates into CASSLNPPGENTIYF.

The rearrangement links TRBV7-8 to TRBJ1-3; maybe TRBD1 (5 bases). V lost 4 bases and J lost 0, with 13 bases in between. In germline, CDR1 is SGHVS, CDR2 FQNEAQ. The CDR3 runs to 16 residues. CDR3 region: CASSSGRGGSGNTIYF. The DNA of the CDR3 is TGTGCCAGCAGCTCGGGGAGGGGTGGCTCTGGAAACACCATATATTTT.

The rearrangement links TRBV5-4 to TRBJ2-7; 9 bases agree with TRBD1. This CDR3 spans 15 amino acids. V was pared by 5 bases and J by 1 base, with 7 bases of the junction left unmatched. Per the germline V gene, CDR1 is SGHNT and CDR2 is YYREEE (reference sequence). The CDR3 here is CASRTAGTGSYEQYF. CDR3 sequence (DNA): TGTGCCAGCAGGACCGCCGGGACAGGGTCCTACGAGCAGTACTTC. The whole variable domain, filled in from reference TRBV5-4 and TRBJ2-7, reads ETGVTQSPTHLIKTRGQQVTLRCSSQSGHNTVSWYQQALGQGPQFIFQYYREEENGRGNFPPRFSGLQFPNYSSELNVNALELDDSALYLCASRTAGTGSYEQYFGPGTRLTVT.

The rearrangement links TRBV6-2 or TRBV6-3 to TRBJ1-5; D uncertain. This CDR3 has 14 amino acids. Germline values: CDR1 MNHEY, CDR2 SVGEGT. Trimming shortened V by 6 bases and J by 5 bases, and 14 bases separated the two germline ends. The CDR3 reads CASSDPGPDQPQHF. The CDR3 coding sequence is TGTGCCAGCAGCGACCCGGGTCCCGATCAGCCCCAGCATTTT.

The chain uses TRBV12-3 or TRBV12-4 and TRBJ1-1, with TRBD1 matching over 7 bases. V shed 6 bases, J shed 4 bases, and the junction held 5 bases outside the gene matches. The CDR3 loop spans 13 amino acids. Here the CDR3 reads CASSQGVRTEAFF. CDR3 in DNA: TGTGCCAGCAGCCAGGGGGTCCGCACTGAAGCTTTCTTT.

The chain links TRBV3-1 (or the pseudogene TRBV3-2) to TRBJ2-1; 7 bases are a match to TRBD2. The CDR3 runs 15 residues. J was trimmed by 3 bases and V by 3 bases; bases with no gene match: 5. Germline V lookup: CDR1 LGHDT, CDR2 YNNKEL (reference sequence). Written as DNA, the CDR3 is TGTGCCAGCAGCCAGAGCGGGGTCTACTACAATGAGCAGTTCTTC. Translating gives CASSQSGVYYNEQFF.

The chain joins TRBV28 to TRBJ1-4, with a possible D match to TRBD1 (5 bases). V shed 2 bases and J shed 7 bases, with 14 bases lying between them. CDR1 is MDHEN and CDR2 is SYDVKM in the germline V gene. This CDR3 comprises 15 residues. The CDR3 DNA reads as TGTGCCAGCAGTTTAGGGTTGGGGCAGGGTGAAAAACTGTTTTTT. Residues: CASSLGLGQGEKLFF.

The chain joins TRBV2 to TRBJ1-5; D is possibly TRBD1 (6 bases). Germline loops: CDR1 SNHLY, CDR2 FYNNEI. V lost 7 bases to trimming and J lost 4 bases, with 8 bases between them. The CDR3 totals 12 residues. CDR3 nucleotides: TGTGCCAGCACAGGGGAGAATCAGCCCCAGCATTTT. Translated: CASTGENQPQHF.

This rearrangement joins TRBV3-1 (or the pseudogene TRBV3-2) to TRBJ2-1; TRBD2 agrees at 8 bases. The CDR3 totals 15 residues. V was pared by 4 bases and J by 0 bases, with 2 bases of the junction left unmatched. Germline CDR1 and CDR2: LGHDT and YNNKEL (reference sequence). CDR3 residues: CASSLAGFSYNEQFF. For the CDR3, the DNA is TGTGCCAGCAGCCTAGCGGGGTTCTCCTACAATGAGCAGTTCTTC.